The 9 T cell receptor beta chains in this list originate from one sample, sequenced in a study of response to subunit inactivated influenza vaccine. Using its own MiXCR run on the RT-PCR reads, TCRdb lists one record per CDR3 protein. The table has some 520,000 distinct CDR3 sequences, 16% seen once. This material consisted of CD4+ T cells sorted from PBMCs, taken around 25 months after vaccination. The receptor set was obtained from a man aged 45 to 75 who received an inactivated influenza vaccine.

Only a few counts were recorded for this clonotype. The CDR3: CSAAGDRNYYGYTF. For the CDR3, the DNA is TGCAGTGCCGCCGGGGACAGGAACTACTATGGCTACACCTTC. The chain employs TRBV20-1 and TRBJ1-2, with 8 nucleotides matching TRBD1. From germline, CDR1 is DFQATT and CDR2 SNEGSKA (reference sequence). This CDR3 region has 14 residues. V lost 6 bases and J lost 3; bases outside the gene matches: 9.

V gene TRBV5-5 combines with J gene TRBJ1-5; D not certain. The V gene's germline CDR1 is SGHKS and CDR2 YYEKEE (reference sequence). The CDR3 runs to 15 residues. V lost 1 base and J lost 3, with 11 bases in between. In DNA, the CDR3 is TGTGCCAGCAGCTTGTTCGACGGAACCAATCAGCCCCAGCATTTT. It codes for CASSLFDGTNQPQHF.

This clonotype was counted between two and nine times. The chain recombines TRBV7-2 with TRBJ1-4; unclear D gene. The CDR3 has 13 residues. Deletions cut 2 bases from V and 5 bases from J, with 6 bases between. CDR1 SGHTA and CDR2 FQGNSA come from the germline V gene. The DNA of the CDR3 is TGTGCCAGCAGCTTAATGGGAAATGAAAAACTGTTTTTT. It is translated as CASSLMGNEKLFF.

This clonotype has a handful of counts. V is TRBV7-2 and J is TRBJ2-5, with D uncertain. This CDR3 contains 16 residues. The germline V and J ends were trimmed by 5 bases and 1 base, with 17 bases remaining between them. Germline lookup yields CDR1 SGHTA and CDR2 FQGNSA. For the CDR3, the DNA is TGTGCCAGCAGCCCCAATTTCGTGAGACGCCAAGAGACCCAGTACTTC. It specifies CASSPNFVRRQETQYF.

This chain uses TRBV20-1 with TRBJ2-7, with 10 positions matching TRBD2. V lost 4 bases to trimming and J lost 1 base; unmatched junction nucleotides: 10. From germline, CDR1 is DFQATT and CDR2 SNEGSKA (reference sequence). The CDR3 has 16 amino acids. CDR3 DNA: TGCAGTGCTACAAAACCTGGGACTAGCGAATCCTACGAGCAGTACTTC. It specifies CSATKPGTSESYEQYF.

In DNA form, the CDR3 reads TGTGCCAGCAGCTTAACGGCGGAAGTGGATACGCAGTATTTT. Translating it yields CASSLTAEVDTQYF. The genes are TRBV7-3 and TRBJ2-3; D gene unclear. The germline V gene encodes CDR1 SGHTA and CDR2 FQGTGA. V lost 0 bases, J lost 6 bases, and 10 bases lay in between. This CDR3 comprises 14 residues.

The table lists this clonotype with many counts. The chain recombines TRBV20-1 with TRBJ2-7, with 11 nucleotides matching TRBD2. The V segment lost 1 base and the J segment 0 bases; nucleotides outside the gene matches: 2. Germline values: CDR1 DFQATT, CDR2 SNEGSKA (reference sequence). This CDR3 is built from 15 residues. CDR3 amino acids: CSARVGLAGSYEQYF. In DNA form, the CDR3 reads TGCAGTGCTAGAGTCGGACTAGCGGGCTCCTACGAGCAGTACTTC.

This clonotype was found once. The chain has TRBV19 and TRBJ2-1, with 7 positions matching TRBD1. This CDR3 contains 14 residues. With 3 bases clipped from V and 7 bases from J, the junction kept 6 bases outside the gene matches. The germline V gene has CDR1 LNHDA and CDR2 SQIVND (reference sequence). The CDR3 DNA reads TGTGCCAGTAGTATCAGGGGGAATGGTAATGAGCAGTTCTTC. This codes for CASSIRGNGNEQFF. Full variable domain (missing parts from reference TRBV19 and TRBJ2-1): DGGITQSPKYLFRKEGQNVTLSCEQNLNHDAMYWYRQDPGQGLRLIYYSQIVNDFQKGDIAEGYSVSREKKESFPLTVTSAQKNPTAFYLCASSIRGNGNEQFFGPGTRLTVL.

The chain carries TRBV6-1 and TRBJ2-1; maybe TRBD1 (6 bases). Germline loops: CDR1 MNHNS, CDR2 SASEGT. Trimming took off 6 bases at V and 5 bases at J, with 17 bases between the two ends. The CDR3 is 15 amino acids. The CDR3 coding sequence is TGTGCCAGCAGCCAACAGGGTATGTTGAACAATGAGCAGTTCTTC. The encoded protein is CASSQQGMLNNEQFF.